This TCR beta chain was retrieved from a study of human T cells and chemical hapten exposure. TCRdb processed the RACE reads anew with MiXCR; each CDR3 protein has one entry. This table holds roughly 39,000 distinct CDR3 sequences, roughly 12% found once. Time point here: patch test 3, about 24 weeks after DPC sensitization. The treatment is: therapeutic diphenylcyclopropenone sensitization with weekly scalp DPC. Total RNA was isolated from unfractionated whole blood. This clonotype came up many times. This CDR3 spans 17 amino acids. Trimming took 0 bases from V and 0 from J, leaving 17 bases between them. Germline lookup yields CDR1 DFQATT and CDR2 SNEGSKA (reference sequence).

Source: whole blood, taken in connection with sensitization to the hapten diphenylcyclopropenone (DPC). The V and J genes are TRBV20-1 and TRBJ1-1; D gene unclear. This TCR was sampled from a middle-aged woman with alopecia areata. Some clones in this sample may be carry-over from other donors' samples. As DNA, the CDR3 is TGCAGTGCTAGAGAAGAGTGGAGGAGCCGAATGAACACTGAAGCTTTCTTT. Translation gives CSAREEWRSRMNTEAFF.